This is a list of T cell receptor beta chains from one sample in a study of T cells and Merkel cell carcinoma outcomes. Sequenced by immunoSEQ multiplex PCR; TCRdb stores in-frame clones only, minus some. The table records 15,000 or so clones, about 90% of them present only once. The sample was tumor tissue from Merkel cell carcinoma. These receptors came from a human donor with Merkel cell carcinoma. CDR3s include the opening cysteine and the closing phenylalanine or tryptophan. D genes are given only for firm matches. Some rows mark clone size as missing; the rest say once, few, many or name a class of expanded clone.

V gene	J gene	D gene	clone size	CDR3 DNA	CDR3 protein
TRBV7-6	TRBJ1-6	TRBD1	once	TGTGCCAGCAGCTTAGGGACAGGTCGAGATTCACCCCTCCACTTT	CASSLGTGRDSPLHF
TRBV5-6	TRBJ1-2	.	.	TGTGCCAGCAGCTTTCCGGGGGCGAAAGGCTACACCTTC	CASSFPGAKGYTF
TRBV29-1	TRBJ1-3	TRBD1	.	TGCAGCGCTCGGACAGGGGCATCTGGAAACACCATATATTTT	CSARTGASGNTIYF
TRBV28	TRBJ1-5	.	.	TGTGCCAGCAGCTCCAGTGGCCCTAATCAGCCCCAGCATTTT	CASSSSGPNQPQHF
TRBV14	TRBJ1-2	.	.	TGTGCCAGCAGCCAAGCGTTCTATGGCTACACCTTC	CASSQAFYGYTF
TRBV6-4	TRBJ2-2	.	.	TGTGCCAGCAGTGAAGGCGGTTCCCCCGGGGAGCTGTTTTTT	CASSEGGSPGELFF
TRBV5-4	TRBJ2-3	TRBD2	.	TGTGCCAGCAGCTTTGGACTAGCGGGGGGGGGTAGCACAAATACGCAGTATTTT	CASSFGLAGGGSTNTQYF
TRBV6-1	TRBJ2-3	TRBD2	.	TGTGCCAGCAACCCGGGACTAGCGGGGGATACGCAGTATTTT	CASNPGLAGDTQYF
TRBV6-5	TRBJ2-3	.	.	TGTGCCAGCAGCCGAGGGATTTCGTCCGATACGCAGTATTTT	CASSRGISSDTQYF
TRBV6-5	TRBJ2-3	.	.	TGTGCCAGCAGTTGGGGGGTGACCACAGATACGCAGTATTTT	CASSWGVTTDTQYF
TRBV12-5	TRBJ2-7	TRBD1	.	TGTGCTAGTGGTTTGGCTCAGATGAGACAGGGGGTATCCTACGAGCAGTACTTC	CASGLAQMRQGVSYEQYF
TRBV19	TRBJ2-5	.	.	TGTGCCAGTAGTCACCGGGACGGTACTAGGGAGCAGTACTTC	CASSHRDGTREQYF
TRBV6-5	TRBJ1-2	.	.	TGTGCCAGCAGTTACTCGCCAGAACAGAACTATGGCTACACCTTC	CASSYSPEQNYGYTF
TRBV27	TRBJ2-3	TRBD1	.	TGTGCCAGCATTGGACAGGGCACAGATACGCAGTATTTT	CASIGQGTDTQYF
TRBV29-1	TRBJ1-1	.	medium-sized	TGCAGCGGCAAAAGTGGGGCCTACACTGAAGCTTTCTTT	CSGKSGAYTEAFF
TRBV2	TRBJ1-2	.	.	TGTGCCAGCAGTGAAGGCCCGGCTAACTATGGCTACACCTTC	CASSEGPANYGYTF
TRBV11-2	TRBJ2-1	TRBD2	.	TGTGCCAGCAGCTTCCGGGGGGCTAGCGGGACCTCGCTGGGCAATGAGCAGTTCTTC	CASSFRGASGTSLGNEQFF
TRBV7-2	TRBJ2-1	TRBD1	.	TGTGCCAGCAGCAATTGGGACAGGGGTTACAATGAGCAGTTCTTC	CASSNWDRGYNEQFF
TRBV6-1	TRBJ1-1	TRBD1	.	TGTGCCAGCAGTTTTATCGACAGGGGGCAAGGTGAAGCTTTCTTT	CASSFIDRGQGEAFF
TRBV30	TRBJ1-2	.	.	TGTGCCTGCCATGTAGGGAGGGCAGATCAGGATGGCTACACCTTC	CACHVGRADQDGYTF
TRBV10-1	TRBJ2-3	.	.	TGCGCCAGCGCGGGCTCCGTAGATACGCAGTATTTT	CASAGSVDTQYF
TRBV9	TRBJ2-1	TRBD2	.	TGTGCCAGCAGCCTGATGGCAGGACTAGCCTACAATGAGCAGTTCTTC	CASSLMAGLAYNEQFF
TRBV7-8	TRBJ1-1	TRBD1	.	TGTGCCAGCAGCGCGGACAGGGCAGCTTTCTTT	CASSADRAAFF
TRBV6-6	TRBJ1-1	.	few	TGTGCCAGCAGTTACCAGGTTTTATCTGAAGCTTTCTTT	CASSYQVLSEAFF
TRBV10-3	TRBJ2-7	.	.	TGTGCCATCGCGGTTCAGGGGCGGCAGTACTTC	CAIAVQGRQYF
TRBV6-6	TRBJ2-1	.	.	TGTGCCAGCAGTTACGGGGGGTCCGGCGATGAGCAGTTCTTC	CASSYGGSGDEQFF
TRBV27	TRBJ2-4	.	.	TGTGCCAGCAGTTTAGGTCTAACCAAAAACATTCAGTACTTC	CASSLGLTKNIQYF
TRBV30	TRBJ1-5	TRBD1	.	TGTGCCTGGGCGACAGGGGGCAATCAGCCCCAGCATTTT	CAWATGGNQPQHF
TRBV29-1	TRBJ2-3	TRBD1	.	TGCAGCGTGACCTGGGACAGGGAGAGTAACTGGTTGGCAGATACGCAGTATTTT	CSVTWDRESNWLADTQYF
TRBV9	TRBJ2-7	.	.	TGTGCCAGCAGCGTAGCAGCGAGCCGACTCTACGAGCAGTACTTC	CASSVAASRLYEQYF
TRBV5-1	TRBJ2-3	.	.	TGCGCCAGCAGCCCGGGCCGGGGAGGCACAGATACGCAGTATTTT	CASSPGRGGTDTQYF
TRBV27	TRBJ1-6	.	.	TGTGCCAGCAGTTTGAATCCGCAGGGGAGCTCCTATAATTCACCCCTCCACTTT	CASSLNPQGSSYNSPLHF
TRBV6-1	TRBJ1-5	.	.	TGTGCCAGCAGTGAAGGCAGCCTTAGCAATCAGCCCCAGCATTTT	CASSEGSLSNQPQHF
TRBV6-5	TRBJ1-3	.	.	TGTGCCAGCAGTTACTCTAGGGATTCTGGAAACACCATATATTTT	CASSYSRDSGNTIYF
TRBV6-1	TRBJ2-3	TRBD2	.	TGTGCCAGCAGTAAAGCGGGGGGTACGCAGTATTTT	CASSKAGGTQYF
TRBV27	TRBJ2-7	.	.	TGTGCCAGCAGTTTATCGGGGGGCTACGAGCAGTACTTC	CASSLSGGYEQYF
TRBV5-1	TRBJ1-6	.	once	TGCGCCAGCAGCTTGTTCACGGCGGGATTGACCTATAATTCACCCCTCCACTTT	CASSLFTAGLTYNSPLHF
TRBV5-5	TRBJ1-2	TRBD1	few	TGTGCCAGCAGCCTCGGGACAGACTATGGCTACACCTTC	CASSLGTDYGYTF
TRBV29-1	TRBJ2-1	.	once	TGCAGCGTGGAGCCGGGAATTGAGCAGTTCTTC	CSVEPGIEQFF
TRBV6-6	TRBJ1-5	.	.	TGTGCCAGCAGTGACCGAGGGGAGGGCCAGCCCCAGCATTTT	CASSDRGEGQPQHF
TRBV6-5	TRBJ2-5	.	once	TGTGCCAGCAGTCTAACATCCCAAGAGACCCAGTACTTC	CASSLTSQETQYF
TRBV19	TRBJ1-1	.	.	TGTGCCAGTCTCATGGGGAGCCACATTGAAGCTTTCTTT	CASLMGSHIEAFF
TRBV13	TRBJ1-2	.	.	TGTGCCAGCAGCCCTCTGGGCGAGTCGGTGGATGGCTACACCTTC	CASSPLGESVDGYTF
TRBV7-9	TRBJ1-1	.	.	TGTGCCAGCAGCCCCGTGGCGGGCAGAAACGCTTTCTTT	CASSPVAGRNAFF
TRBV5-1	TRBJ1-4	TRBD1	.	TGCGCCAGCAGCTCCCGATCGACAGGGGCCATCTCCTTCTCAAAACTGTTTTTT	CASSSRSTGAISFSKLFF
TRBV11-2	TRBJ1-2	.	.	TGTGCCAGCTCTAATGGGGGGAACTATGGCTACACCTTC	CASSNGGNYGYTF
TRBV29-1	TRBJ2-7	.	.	TGCAGCGTCCAGGCCCCCAGGGGTGGCTACGAGCAGTACTTC	CSVQAPRGGYEQYF
TRBV6-5	TRBJ2-3	TRBD2	.	TGTGCCAGCAGTTACGGCGCGGGGGGTACAGATACGCAGTATTTT	CASSYGAGGTDTQYF
TRBV6-5	TRBJ1-2	.	.	TGTGCCAGCAGTGACCGAGGGGTTTGGGGCTACACCTTC	CASSDRGVWGYTF
TRBV9	TRBJ2-1	.	.	TGTGCCAGCAGCGTTCTGCCGGTTCTACATAATGAGCAGTTCTTC	CASSVLPVLHNEQFF
TRBV6-1	TRBJ2-7	.	.	TGTGCCAGCAGTGTAGACTACTCCTACGAGCAGTACTTC	CASSVDYSYEQYF
TRBV27	TRBJ1-5	.	.	TGTGCCAGCAGTAGGGACGGATCCAATCAGCCCCAGCATTTT	CASSRDGSNQPQHF
TRBV11-2	TRBJ1-1	.	.	TGTGCCAGCAGCTTCGACCAGGGCGCTGAAGCTTTCTTT	CASSFDQGAEAFF
TRBV9	TRBJ2-1	TRBD2	.	TGTGCCAGCAGCGCGACGACTAGCGGGGGGGCCGTCGAGCAGTTCTTC	CASSATTSGGAVEQFF
TRBV27	TRBJ1-3	.	.	TGTGCCAGCAGTTTATCGGGTGGCAGGTCTAGAAACACCATATATTTT	CASSLSGGRSRNTIYF
TRBV5-1	TRBJ1-4	TRBD1	.	TGCGCCAGCAGCTTGGCCCGGGACAGGTCAACTAATGAAAAACTGTTTTTT	CASSLARDRSTNEKLFF
TRBV18	TRBJ1-2	.	.	TGTGCCAGCTCTCCCGGGACTGATTATGGCTACACCTTC	CASSPGTDYGYTF